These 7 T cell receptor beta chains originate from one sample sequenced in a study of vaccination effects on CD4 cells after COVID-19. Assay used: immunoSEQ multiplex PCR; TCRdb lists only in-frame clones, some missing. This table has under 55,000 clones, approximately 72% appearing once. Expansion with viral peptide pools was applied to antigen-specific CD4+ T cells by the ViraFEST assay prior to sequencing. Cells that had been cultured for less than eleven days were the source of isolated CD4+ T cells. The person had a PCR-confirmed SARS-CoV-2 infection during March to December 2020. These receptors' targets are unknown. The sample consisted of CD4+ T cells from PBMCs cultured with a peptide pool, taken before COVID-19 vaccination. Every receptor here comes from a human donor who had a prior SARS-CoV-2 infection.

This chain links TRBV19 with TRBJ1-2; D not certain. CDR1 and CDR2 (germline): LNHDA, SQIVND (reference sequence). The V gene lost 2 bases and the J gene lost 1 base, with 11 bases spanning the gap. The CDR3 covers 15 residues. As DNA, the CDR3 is TGTGCCAGTAGTATAATCGGCGGGGATAACTATGGCTACACCTTC. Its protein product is CASSIIGGDNYGYTF.

Written as DNA, the CDR3 is TGTGCCAGCAAGGCGGGAGGGAGCTCCTACGAGCAGTACTTC. It specifies CASKAGGSSYEQYF. The rearrangement joins TRBV2 to TRBJ2-7; 9 bases fit TRBD2. Looked up from germline, CDR1 is SNHLY and CDR2 is FYNNEI. V shed 7 bases, J shed 0 bases, and the junction held 4 bases outside the gene matches. This CDR3 is built from 14 residues. The full variable domain, in which reference TRBV2 and TRBJ2-7 provide the parts outside the CDR3, is EPEVTQTPSHQVTQMGQEVILRCVPISNHLYFYWYRQILGQKVEFLVSFYNNEISEKSEIFDDQFSVERPDGSNFTLKIRSTKLEDSAMYFCASKAGGSSYEQYFGPGTRLTVT.

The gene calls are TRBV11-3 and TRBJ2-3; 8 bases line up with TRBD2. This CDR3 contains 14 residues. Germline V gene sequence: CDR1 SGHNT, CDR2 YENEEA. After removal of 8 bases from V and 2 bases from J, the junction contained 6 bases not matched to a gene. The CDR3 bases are TGTGCCAGCTGTCCGGGAGGGCCCACAGATACGCAGTATTTT. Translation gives CASCPGGPTDTQYF.

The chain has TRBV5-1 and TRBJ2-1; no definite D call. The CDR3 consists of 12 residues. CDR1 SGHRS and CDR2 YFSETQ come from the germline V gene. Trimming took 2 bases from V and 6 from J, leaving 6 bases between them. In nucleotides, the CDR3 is TGCGCCAGCAGCTTATACGGCAATGAGCAGTTCTTC. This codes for CASSLYGNEQFF. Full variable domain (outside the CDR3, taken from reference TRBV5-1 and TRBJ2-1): KAGVTQTPRYLIKTRGQQVTLSCSPISGHRSVSWYQQTPGQGLQFLFEYFSETQRNKGNFPGRFSGRQFSNSRSEMNVSTLELGDSALYLCASSLYGNEQFFGPGTRLTVL.

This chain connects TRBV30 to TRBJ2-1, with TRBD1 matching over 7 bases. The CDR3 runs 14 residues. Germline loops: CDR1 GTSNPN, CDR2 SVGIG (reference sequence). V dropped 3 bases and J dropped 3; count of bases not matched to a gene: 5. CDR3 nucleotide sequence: TGTGCCTGGAGGTTGACAGGGTTCTACAATGAGCAGTTCTTC. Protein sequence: CAWRLTGFYNEQFF.

This CDR3 reads CASSSLTSGRSNTGELFF. The CDR3 DNA reads TGTGCCAGCAGTTCTCTGACTAGCGGGAGGTCGAACACCGGGGAGCTGTTTTTT. The rearrangement joins TRBV28 to TRBJ2-2, with TRBD2 matching over 13 bases. The CDR3 runs to 18 residues. Germline V gives CDR1 MDHEN, CDR2 SYDVKM. The trim removed 4 bases at V and 0 bases at J, leaving 5 bases unmatched.

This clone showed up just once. CDR3 residues: CASNWGGALETQYF. The CDR3 DNA follows: TGTGCCAGCAATTGGGGGGGGGCCCTAGAGACCCAGTACTTC. This sequence joins TRBV7-2 and TRBJ2-5, with D possibly TRBD2 on 7 matching bases. The V end was cut by 7 bases, the J end by 4 bases, with 16 bases between. The CDR3 loop spans 14 amino acids. CDR1 is SGHTA, CDR2 FQGNSA, per germline.